The clone carrying this T cell receptor (beta chain) turned up a few times. What it binds is unknown. Sequencing used immunoSEQ multiplex PCR; TCRdb keeps in-frame clones, though not all of them. The sample contains fewer than 90,000 clones, 87% of which appear only once. Germline V gene sequence: CDR1 SGHTA, CDR2 FQGTGA. Trimming left V 6 bases short and J 8 bases short, with 19 bases between. This CDR3 has 14 residues. The sample is drawn from a study of T cell responses to AZD1222 COVID-19 vaccine. The study, taken as a whole, reports: Repertoires in all cases were sampled only once the peak T cell response had passed. The study found vaccine-associated CD4 TCRs spanning spike, dominant at 160-218 and 743-854. Donors in the cohort were predominantly white British and more often female, and clonal diversity was possibly underestimated. With two AZD1222 doses given, Spike-specific TCR breadth and depth both rose.

The chain couples TRBV7-3 to TRBJ1-2; TRBD1 might be the D (5 bases). The clonotype originates from an adult in good health. Sample: peripheral blood, taken on day 0 of AZD1222 vaccination. CDR3 sequence: CASSHTEGAGGYTF. As DNA, the CDR3 is TGTGCCAGCAGTCATACCGAAGGGGCGGGCGGCTACACCTTC. The entire variable domain, with the rest obtained from reference TRBV7-3 and TRBJ1-2, is as follows: GAGVSQTPSNKVTEKGKYVELRCDPISGHTALYWYRQSLGQGPEFLIYFQGTGAADDSGLPNDRFFAVRPEGSVSTLKIQRTERGDSAVYLCASSHTEGAGGYTFGSGTRLTVV.